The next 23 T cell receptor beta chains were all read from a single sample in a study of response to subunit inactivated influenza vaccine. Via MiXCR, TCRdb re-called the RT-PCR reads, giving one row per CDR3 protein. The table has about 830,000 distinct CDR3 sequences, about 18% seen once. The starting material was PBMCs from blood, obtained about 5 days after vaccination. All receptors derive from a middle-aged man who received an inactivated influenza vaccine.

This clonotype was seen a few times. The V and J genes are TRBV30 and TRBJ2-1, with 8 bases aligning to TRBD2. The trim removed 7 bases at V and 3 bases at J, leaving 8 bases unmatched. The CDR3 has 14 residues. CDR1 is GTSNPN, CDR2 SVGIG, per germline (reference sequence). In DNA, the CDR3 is TGTGCCTCCACCACGGCGGGGGGCTACAATGAGCAGTTCTTC. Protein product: CASTTAGGYNEQFF. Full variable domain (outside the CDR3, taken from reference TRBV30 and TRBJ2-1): SQTIHQWPATLVQPVGSPLSLECTVEGTSNPNLYWYRQAAGRGLQLLFYSVGIGQISSEVPQNLSASRPQDRQFILSSKKLLLSDSGFYLCASTTAGGYNEQFFGPGTRLTVL.

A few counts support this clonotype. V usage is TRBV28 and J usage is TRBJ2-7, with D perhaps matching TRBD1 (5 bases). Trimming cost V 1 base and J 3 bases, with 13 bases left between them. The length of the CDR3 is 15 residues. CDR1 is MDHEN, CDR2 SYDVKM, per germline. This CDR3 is CASSLFAQGYYEQYF. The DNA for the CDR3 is TGTGCCAGCAGTTTATTTGCTCAGGGTTACTACGAGCAGTACTTC.

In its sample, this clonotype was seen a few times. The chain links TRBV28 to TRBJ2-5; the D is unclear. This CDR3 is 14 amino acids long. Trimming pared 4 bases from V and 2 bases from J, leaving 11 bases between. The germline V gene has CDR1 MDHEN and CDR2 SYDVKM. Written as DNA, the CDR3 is TGTGCCAGCAGTTGGCAGGCAAGACAAGAGACCCAGTACTTC. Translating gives CASSWQARQETQYF.

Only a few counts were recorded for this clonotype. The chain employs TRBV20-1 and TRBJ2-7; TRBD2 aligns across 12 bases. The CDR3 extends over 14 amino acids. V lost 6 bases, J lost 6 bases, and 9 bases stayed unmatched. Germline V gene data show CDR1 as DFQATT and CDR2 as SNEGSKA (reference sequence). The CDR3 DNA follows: TGCAGTGCGACCAATCTAGCGGGGGGGTTCGAGCAGTACTTC. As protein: CSATNLAGGFEQYF.

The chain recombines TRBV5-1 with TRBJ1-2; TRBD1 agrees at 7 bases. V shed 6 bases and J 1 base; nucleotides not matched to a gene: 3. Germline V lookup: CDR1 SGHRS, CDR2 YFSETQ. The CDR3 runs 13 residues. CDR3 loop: CASKGGLNYGYTF. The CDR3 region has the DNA TGCGCCAGCAAAGGGGGCCTTAACTATGGCTACACCTTC.

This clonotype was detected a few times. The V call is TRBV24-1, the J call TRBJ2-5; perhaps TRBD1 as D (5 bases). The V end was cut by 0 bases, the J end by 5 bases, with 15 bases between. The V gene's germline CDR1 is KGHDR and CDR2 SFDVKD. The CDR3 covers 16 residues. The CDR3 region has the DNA TGTGCCACCAGTGATTTGGGAGAACAGGCCGGGGAGACCCAGTACTTC. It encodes CATSDLGEQAGETQYF.

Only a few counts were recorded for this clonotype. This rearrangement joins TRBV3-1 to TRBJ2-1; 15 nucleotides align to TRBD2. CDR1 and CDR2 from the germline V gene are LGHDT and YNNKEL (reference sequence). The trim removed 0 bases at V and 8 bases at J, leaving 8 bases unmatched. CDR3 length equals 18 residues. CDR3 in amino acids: CASSQEGLAGGLVYEQFF. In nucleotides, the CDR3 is TGTGCCAGCAGCCAAGAGGGACTAGCGGGGGGTTTGGTGTATGAGCAGTTCTTC.

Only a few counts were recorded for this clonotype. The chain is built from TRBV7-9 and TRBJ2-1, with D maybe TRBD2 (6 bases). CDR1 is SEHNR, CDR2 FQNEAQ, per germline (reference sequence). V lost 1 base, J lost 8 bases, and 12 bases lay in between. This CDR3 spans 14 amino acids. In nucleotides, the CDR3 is TGTGCCAGCAGCTTAGAATGGGGGGTTCATGAGCAGTTCTTC. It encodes CASSLEWGVHEQFF.

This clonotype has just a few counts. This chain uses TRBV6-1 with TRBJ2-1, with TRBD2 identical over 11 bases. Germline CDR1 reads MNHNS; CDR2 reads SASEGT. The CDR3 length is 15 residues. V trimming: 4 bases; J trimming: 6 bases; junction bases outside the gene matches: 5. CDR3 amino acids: CASSGISGGVNEQFF. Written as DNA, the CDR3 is TGTGCCAGCAGTGGAATTAGCGGGGGGGTCAATGAGCAGTTCTTC.

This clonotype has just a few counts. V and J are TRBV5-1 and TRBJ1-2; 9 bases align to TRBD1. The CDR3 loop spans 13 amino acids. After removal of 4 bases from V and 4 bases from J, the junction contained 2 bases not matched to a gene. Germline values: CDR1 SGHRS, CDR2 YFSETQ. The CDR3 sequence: CASSKDRGYGYTF. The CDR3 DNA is TGCGCCAGCAGCAAGGACAGGGGCTATGGCTACACCTTC.

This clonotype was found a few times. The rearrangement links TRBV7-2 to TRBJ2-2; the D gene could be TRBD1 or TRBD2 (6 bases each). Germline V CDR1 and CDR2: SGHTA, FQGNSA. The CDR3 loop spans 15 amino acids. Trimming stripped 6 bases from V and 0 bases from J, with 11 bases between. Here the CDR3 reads CASRGGTSNTGELFF. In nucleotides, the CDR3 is TGTGCCAGCAGGGGGGGCACCTCGAACACCGGGGAGCTGTTTTTT.

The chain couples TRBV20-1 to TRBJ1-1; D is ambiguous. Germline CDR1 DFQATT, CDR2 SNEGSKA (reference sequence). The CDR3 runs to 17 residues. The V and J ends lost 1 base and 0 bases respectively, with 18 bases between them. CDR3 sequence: CSARAGAGGFMNTEAFF. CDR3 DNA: TGCAGTGCTAGAGCGGGAGCCGGCGGATTCATGAACACTGAAGCTTTCTTT.

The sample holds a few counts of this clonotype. The CDR3 nucleotides read TGTGCCAGCAGTTTCCTACCAGGACAGAAGCCAGATACGCAGTATTTT. Its translation is CASSFLPGQKPDTQYF. The chain has TRBV28 and TRBJ2-3, with D perhaps matching TRBD1 (6 bases). The CDR3 covers 16 residues. Germline-derived CDR1 and CDR2 are MDHEN and SYDVKM. Between the trimmed V and J ends, which lost 3 bases and 4 bases, there was a span of 17 bases.

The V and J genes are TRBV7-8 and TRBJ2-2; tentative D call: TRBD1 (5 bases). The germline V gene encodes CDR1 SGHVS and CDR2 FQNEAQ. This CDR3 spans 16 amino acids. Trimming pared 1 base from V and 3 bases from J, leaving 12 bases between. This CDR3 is CASSLVFRADTGELFF. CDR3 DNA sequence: TGTGCCAGCAGCTTAGTTTTCAGGGCGGACACCGGGGAGCTGTTTTTT.

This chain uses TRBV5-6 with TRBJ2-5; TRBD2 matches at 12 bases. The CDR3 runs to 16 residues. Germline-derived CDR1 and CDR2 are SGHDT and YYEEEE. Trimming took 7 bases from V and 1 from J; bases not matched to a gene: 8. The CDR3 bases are TGTGCCAGCGAGGTACTAGCGGGGGGCCTCCAAGAGACCCAGTACTTC. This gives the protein CASEVLAGGLQETQYF.

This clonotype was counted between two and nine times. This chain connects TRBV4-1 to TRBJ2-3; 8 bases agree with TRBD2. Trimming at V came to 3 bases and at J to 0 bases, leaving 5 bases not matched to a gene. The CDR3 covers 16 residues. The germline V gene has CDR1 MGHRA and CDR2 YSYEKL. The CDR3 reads CASSQRGAASTDTQYF. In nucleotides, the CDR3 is TGCGCCAGCAGCCAGCGGGGGGCTGCTAGCACAGATACGCAGTATTTT.

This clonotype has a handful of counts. The CDR3 spells CASSTSGPSFNEQFF. The CDR3 DNA is TGTGCCAGCAGCACCTCGGGACCGAGCTTTAATGAGCAGTTCTTC. The rearrangement uses TRBV7-2 and TRBJ2-1; either TRBD1 or TRBD2 may fit D (5 bases each). The CDR3 is made up of 15 amino acids. Trimming cost V 5 bases and J 7 bases, with 18 bases left between them. CDR1 and CDR2 from the germline V gene are SGHTA and FQGNSA.

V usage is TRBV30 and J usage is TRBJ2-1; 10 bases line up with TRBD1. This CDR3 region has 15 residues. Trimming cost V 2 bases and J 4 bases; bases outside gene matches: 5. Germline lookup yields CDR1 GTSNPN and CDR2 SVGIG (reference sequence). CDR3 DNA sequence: TGTGCCTGGAGTCGGCCGGGACAGGGGTACAATGAGCAGTTCTTC. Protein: CAWSRPGQGYNEQFF.

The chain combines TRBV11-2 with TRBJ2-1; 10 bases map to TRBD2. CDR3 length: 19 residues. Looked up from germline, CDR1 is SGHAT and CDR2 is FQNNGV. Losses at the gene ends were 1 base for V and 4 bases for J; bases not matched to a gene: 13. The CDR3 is CASSLVRTSGIGSYNEQFF. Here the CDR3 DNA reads TGTGCCAGCAGCTTAGTACGTACTAGCGGGATCGGATCGTACAATGAGCAGTTCTTC.

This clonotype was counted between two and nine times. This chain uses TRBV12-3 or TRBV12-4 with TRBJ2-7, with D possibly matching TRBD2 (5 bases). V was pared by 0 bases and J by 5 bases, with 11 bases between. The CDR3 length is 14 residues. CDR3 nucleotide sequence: TGTGCCAGCAGTTTAGCGGGAGCAAGGAACGAGCAGTACTTC. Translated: CASSLAGARNEQYF.

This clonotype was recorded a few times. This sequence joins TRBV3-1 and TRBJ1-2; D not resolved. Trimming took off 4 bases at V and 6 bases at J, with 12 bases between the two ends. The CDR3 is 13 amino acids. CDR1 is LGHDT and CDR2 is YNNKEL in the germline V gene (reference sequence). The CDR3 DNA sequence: TGTGCCAGCAGCCCCTCGCCGAGAGATGGCTACACCTTC. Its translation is CASSPSPRDGYTF.

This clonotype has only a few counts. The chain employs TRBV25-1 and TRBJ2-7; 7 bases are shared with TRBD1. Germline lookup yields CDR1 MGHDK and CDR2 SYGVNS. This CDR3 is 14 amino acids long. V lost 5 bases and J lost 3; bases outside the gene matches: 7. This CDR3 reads CASSSDRSFYEQYF. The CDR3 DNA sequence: TGTGCCAGCAGTTCGGACAGGAGTTTCTACGAGCAGTACTTC.

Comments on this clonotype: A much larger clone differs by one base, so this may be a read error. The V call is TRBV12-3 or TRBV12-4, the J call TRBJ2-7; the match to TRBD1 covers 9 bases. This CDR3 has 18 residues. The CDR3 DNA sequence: TGTGCCCGCAGTTTAGCGCCGGGACAGGGCCTTAGCTCCTACGAGCAGTACTTC. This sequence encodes CARSLAPGQGLSSYEQYF.